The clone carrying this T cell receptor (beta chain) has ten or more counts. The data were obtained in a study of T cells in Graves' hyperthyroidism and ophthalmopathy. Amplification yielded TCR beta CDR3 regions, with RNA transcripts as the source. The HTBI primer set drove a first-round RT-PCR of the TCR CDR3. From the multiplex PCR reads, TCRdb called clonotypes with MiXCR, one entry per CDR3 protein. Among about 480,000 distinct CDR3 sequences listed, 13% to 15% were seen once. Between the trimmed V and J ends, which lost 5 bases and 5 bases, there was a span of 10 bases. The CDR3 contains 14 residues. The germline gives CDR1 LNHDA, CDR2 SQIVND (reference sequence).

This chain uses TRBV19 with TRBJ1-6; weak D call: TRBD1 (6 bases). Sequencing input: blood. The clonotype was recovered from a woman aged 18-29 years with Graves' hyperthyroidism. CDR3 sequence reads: CASSGWTDNSPLHF. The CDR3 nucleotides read TGTGCCAGTAGTGGGTGGACAGATAATTCACCCCTCCACTTT.